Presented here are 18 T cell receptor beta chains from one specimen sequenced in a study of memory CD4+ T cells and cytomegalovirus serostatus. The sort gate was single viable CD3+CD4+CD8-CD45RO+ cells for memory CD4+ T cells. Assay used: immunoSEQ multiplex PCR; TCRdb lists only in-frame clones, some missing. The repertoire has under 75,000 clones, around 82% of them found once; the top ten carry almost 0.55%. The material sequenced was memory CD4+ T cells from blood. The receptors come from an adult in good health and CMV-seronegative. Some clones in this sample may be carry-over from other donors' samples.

Here the CDR3 DNA reads TGTGCCAGCAGCTTAGGACAGGGGGAAAAACTGTTTTTT. As protein: CASSLGQGEKLFF. This rearrangement joins TRBV11-2 to TRBJ1-4, with TRBD1 identical over 8 bases. CDR1 is SGHAT, CDR2 FQNNGV, per germline. The CDR3 length is 13 residues. V trimming: 1 base; J trimming: 8 bases; junction bases outside the gene matches: 0. Complete variable domain (other parts from reference TRBV11-2 and TRBJ1-4): EAGVAQSPRYKIIEKRQSVAFWCNPISGHATLYWYQQILGQGPKLLIQFQNNGVVDDSQLPKDRFSAERLKGVDSTLKIQPAKLEDSAVYLCASSLGQGEKLFFGSGTQLSVL.

The CDR3 coding sequence is TGTGCCAGCAGTTACCACGGGAGGCAAGAGACCCAGTACTTC. Its translation is CASSYHGRQETQYF. The rearrangement links TRBV6-5 to TRBJ2-5, with TRBD2 matching over 7 bases. After removal of 2 bases from V and 2 bases from J, the junction contained 2 bases not matched to a gene. The CDR3 sequence is 14 residues long. Germline CDR1 and CDR2: MNHEY and SVGAGI.

CDR3 DNA: TGTGCCAGCAGCTTAGGTAGGCAGGGGGCTTACAATGAGCAGTTCTTC. This encodes CASSLGRQGAYNEQFF. The chain links TRBV7-8 to TRBJ2-1; 8 nucleotides line up with TRBD1. The ends lost 1 base at V and 4 bases at J; junction bases unmatched: 6. The CDR3 runs 16 residues. Germline V CDR1 and CDR2: SGHVS, FQNEAQ.

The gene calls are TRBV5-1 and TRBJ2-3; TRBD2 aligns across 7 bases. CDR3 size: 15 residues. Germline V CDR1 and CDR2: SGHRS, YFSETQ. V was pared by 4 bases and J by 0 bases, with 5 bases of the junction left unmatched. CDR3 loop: CASSTLSGSTDTQYF. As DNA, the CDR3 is TGCGCCAGCAGCACCCTTAGCGGGAGCACAGATACGCAGTATTTT. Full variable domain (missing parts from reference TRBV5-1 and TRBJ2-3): KAGVTQTPRYLIKTRGQQVTLSCSPISGHRSVSWYQQTPGQGLQFLFEYFSETQRNKGNFPGRFSGRQFSNSRSEMNVSTLELGDSALYLCASSTLSGSTDTQYFGPGTRLTVL.

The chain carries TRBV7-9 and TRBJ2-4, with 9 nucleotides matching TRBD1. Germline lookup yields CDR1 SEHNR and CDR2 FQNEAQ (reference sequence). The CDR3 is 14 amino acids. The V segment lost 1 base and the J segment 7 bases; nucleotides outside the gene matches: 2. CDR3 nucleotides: TGTGCCAGCAGCTTAGGACAGGGGGGGAACATTCAGTACTTC. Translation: CASSLGQGGNIQYF.

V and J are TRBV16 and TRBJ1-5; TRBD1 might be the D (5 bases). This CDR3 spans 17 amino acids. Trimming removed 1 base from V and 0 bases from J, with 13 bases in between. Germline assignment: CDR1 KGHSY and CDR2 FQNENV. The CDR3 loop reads CASSQFGGSNSNQPQHF. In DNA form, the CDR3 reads TGTGCCAGCAGCCAATTCGGGGGGTCGAATAGCAATCAGCCCCAGCATTTT.

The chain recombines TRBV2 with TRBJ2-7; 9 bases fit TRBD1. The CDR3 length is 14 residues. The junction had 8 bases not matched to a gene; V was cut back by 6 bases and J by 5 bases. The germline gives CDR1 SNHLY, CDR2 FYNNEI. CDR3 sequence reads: CASRYGQGLHEQYF. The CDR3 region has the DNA TGTGCCAGCAGGTATGGACAGGGGTTACACGAGCAGTACTTC.

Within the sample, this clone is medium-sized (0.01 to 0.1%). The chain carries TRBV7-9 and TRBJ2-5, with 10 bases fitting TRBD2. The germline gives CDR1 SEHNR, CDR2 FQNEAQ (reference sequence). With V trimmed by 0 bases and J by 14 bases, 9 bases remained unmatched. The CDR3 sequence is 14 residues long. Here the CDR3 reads CASSLAGLAGVSYF. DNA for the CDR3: TGTGCCAGCAGCTTAGCGGGGCTAGCGGGAGTGTCTTACTTC.

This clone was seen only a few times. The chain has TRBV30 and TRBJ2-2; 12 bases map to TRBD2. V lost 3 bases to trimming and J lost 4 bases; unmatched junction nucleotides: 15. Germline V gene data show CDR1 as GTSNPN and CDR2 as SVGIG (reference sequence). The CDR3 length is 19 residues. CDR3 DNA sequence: TGTGCCTGGAGCGGGGGACTGACTAGCGGGAGCCCGGGCACCGGGGAGCTGTTTTTT. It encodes CAWSGGLTSGSPGTGELFF.

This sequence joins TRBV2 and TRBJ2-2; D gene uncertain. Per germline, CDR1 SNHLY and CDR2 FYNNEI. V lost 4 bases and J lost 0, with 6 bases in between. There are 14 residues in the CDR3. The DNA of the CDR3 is TGTGCCAGCAGTGCAGCCGCGAACACCGGGGAGCTGTTTTTT. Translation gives CASSAAANTGELFF.

CDR3 sequence reads: CASSPRAQETQYF. As DNA, the CDR3 is TGTGCCAGCAGCCCCCGAGCCCAAGAGACCCAGTACTTC. The genes are TRBV6-6 and TRBJ2-5; no clear D. Trimming shortened V by 6 bases and J by 1 base, and 9 bases separated the two germline ends. Germline V gives CDR1 MNHNY, CDR2 SVGAGI (reference sequence). There are 13 residues in the CDR3.

The CDR3 DNA follows: TGCGCCAGCAGCCAAGATTTGGGTCGACCTGTGCGGGGATATGGCTACACCTTC. It is translated as CASSQDLGRPVRGYGYTF. The chain joins TRBV4-3 to TRBJ1-2; D ambiguous. Deletions cut 0 bases from V and 5 bases from J, with 22 bases between. Per germline, CDR1 LGHNA and CDR2 YSLEER. The CDR3 runs 18 residues.

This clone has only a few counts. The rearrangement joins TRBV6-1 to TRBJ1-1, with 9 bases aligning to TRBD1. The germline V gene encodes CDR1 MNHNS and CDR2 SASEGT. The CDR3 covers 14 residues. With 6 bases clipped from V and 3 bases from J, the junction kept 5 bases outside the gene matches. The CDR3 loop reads CASRAGDRDTEAFF. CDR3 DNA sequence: TGTGCCAGCAGAGCGGGGGACAGGGACACTGAAGCTTTCTTT.

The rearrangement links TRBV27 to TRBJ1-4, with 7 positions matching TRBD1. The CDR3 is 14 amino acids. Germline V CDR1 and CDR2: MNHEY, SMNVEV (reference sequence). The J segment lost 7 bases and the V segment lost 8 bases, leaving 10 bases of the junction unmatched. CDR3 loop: CASRDPGQSEKLFF. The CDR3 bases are TGTGCCAGCCGGGATCCGGGACAGTCTGAAAAACTGTTTTTT.

CDR3 region: CASSLGQSAGYTF. CDR3 sequence (DNA): TGTGCCAGCAGCTTAGGGCAGAGCGCTGGCTACACCTTC. The chain uses TRBV7-3 and TRBJ1-2; no definite D call. The CDR3 runs to 13 residues. Germline V gene data show CDR1 as SGHTA and CDR2 as FQGTGA. Trimming took 2 bases from V and 7 from J, leaving 11 bases between them.

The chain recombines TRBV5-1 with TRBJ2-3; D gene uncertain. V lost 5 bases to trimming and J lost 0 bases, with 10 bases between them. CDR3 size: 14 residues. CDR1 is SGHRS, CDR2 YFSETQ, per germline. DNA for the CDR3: TGCGCCAGCAGAAGGGATACTAGCACAGATACGCAGTATTTT. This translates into CASRRDTSTDTQYF.

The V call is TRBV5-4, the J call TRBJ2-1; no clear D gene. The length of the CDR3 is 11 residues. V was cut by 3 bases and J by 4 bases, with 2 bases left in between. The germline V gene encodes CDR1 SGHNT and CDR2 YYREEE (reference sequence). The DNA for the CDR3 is TGTGCCAGCAGCTCTTACAATGAGCAGTTCTTC. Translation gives CASSSYNEQFF.

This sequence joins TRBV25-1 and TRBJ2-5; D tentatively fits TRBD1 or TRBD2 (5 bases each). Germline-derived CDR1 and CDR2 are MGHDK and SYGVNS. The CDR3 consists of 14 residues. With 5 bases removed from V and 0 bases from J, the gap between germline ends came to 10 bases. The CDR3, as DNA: TGTGCCAGCAGTAAACCGGGACACCAAGAGACCCAGTACTTC. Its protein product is CASSKPGHQETQYF.